Listed below are T cell receptor beta chains from one sample, sequenced in a study of blood T cell repertoires in COVID-19. The repertoire was sequenced with immunoSEQ multiplex PCR; TCRdb's copy has only in-frame clones and lacks some. The repertoire consists of about 500,000 clones, with 80% to 90% occurring once and the leading ten covering around 0.9%. Input material: peripheral blood. The receptors here all came from a man aged 18 to 29 with COVID-19, enrolled during active disease. CDR3s include the opening cysteine and the closing phenylalanine or tryptophan. D genes are given only for firm matches. Clone size is shown for a subset of rows, as once, few, many or a class of expanded clone.

j_call v_call d_call clone_size cdr3_length cdr3_aa cdr3_nt
TRBJ1-2 TRBV5-1 NA NA 17 CASRREGLANLKYGYTF TGCGCCAGCAGACGGGAGGGATTAGCAAATCTAAAGTATGGCTACACCTTC
TRBJ1-6 TRBV3-1/TRBV3-2 TRBD1 NA 18 CASSQGTGGSSYNSPLHF TGTGCCAGCAGCCAAGGGACAGGGGGCAGCTCCTATAATTCACCCCTCCACTTT
TRBJ1-3 TRBV5-6 NA few 16 CASSYGGVDSGNTIYF TGTGCCAGCAGCTACGGGGGAGTAGACTCTGGAAACACCATATATTTT
TRBJ2-7 TRBV5-6 TRBD1 NA 14 CASSPGQIYYEQYF TGTGCCAGCAGCCCGGGACAGATTTACTACGAGCAGTACTTC
TRBJ1-5 TRBV4-1 TRBD1 NA 16 CASRQSPGGTHQPQHF TGCGCCAGCAGGCAAAGCCCAGGGGGTACCCATCAGCCCCAGCATTTT
TRBJ1-5 TRBV19 NA NA 13 CASSIGWRQPQHF TGTGCCAGTAGTATTGGTTGGCGGCAGCCCCAGCATTTT
TRBJ2-5 TRBV11-2 NA NA 12 CASSMGRETQYF TGTGCCAGCAGCATGGGGCGCGAGACCCAGTACTTC
TRBJ1-4 TRBV13 TRBD1 NA 14 CASSSDRVREKLFF TGTGCCAGCAGCTCTGACAGGGTTAGGGAAAAACTGTTTTTT
TRBJ2-1 TRBV3-1/TRBV3-2 NA few 13 CASSPGLGGEQFF TGTGCCAGCAGCCCCGGGTTGGGGGGTGAGCAGTTCTTC
TRBJ2-7 TRBV5-1 NA NA 11 CASRRSAEQYF TGCGCCAGCAGGAGGTCCGCCGAGCAGTACTTC
TRBJ2-1 TRBV5-6 NA NA 11 CASSSYNEQFF TGTGCCAGCAGCTCATACAATGAGCAGTTCTTC
TRBJ1-1 TRBV7-9 NA NA 13 CASSRGSSTEAFF TGTGCCAGCAGCCGGGGGAGTTCCACTGAAGCTTTCTTT
TRBJ2-1 TRBV5-1 NA NA 11 CASSSGPGEFF TGCGCCAGCAGCTCTGGACCGGGGGAGTTCTTC
TRBJ2-5 TRBV13 TRBD1 NA 15 CASSFATGGSLTQYF TGTGCCAGCAGCTTCGCCACAGGGGGTAGTTTGACCCAGTACTTC
TRBJ2-5 TRBV5-1 NA NA 15 CASKRTAGRSETQYF TGCGCCAGCAAGAGGACAGCAGGGCGGTCAGAGACCCAGTACTTC
TRBJ1-6 TRBV6-5 TRBD1 NA 15 CASTRTGVDNSPLHF TGTGCCAGCACTCGGACAGGGGTGGATAATTCACCCCTCCACTTT
TRBJ1-4 TRBV6-4 NA NA 12 CASSDSSGKLFF TGTGCCAGCAGTGACTCGAGTGGAAAACTGTTTTTT
TRBJ2-7 TRBV15 TRBD2 NA 15 CATSDKTSGRYEQYF TGTGCCACCAGCGACAAGACTAGCGGGAGGTACGAGCAGTACTTC
TRBJ2-6 TRBV19 TRBD2 NA 18 CASSTRLAAVSGANVLTF TGTGCCAGTAGTACGAGACTAGCGGCGGTGTCTGGGGCCAACGTCCTGACTTTC
TRBJ2-4 TRBV7-9 NA NA 17 CASSPPSERLAKNIQYF TGTGCCAGCAGCCCCCCCAGTGAGCGGCTAGCCAAAAACATTCAGTACTTC
TRBJ2-5 TRBV5-4 NA many 14 CASSPGGVLETQYF TGTGCCAGCAGCCCCGGGGGAGTACTCGAGACCCAGTACTTC
TRBJ2-5 TRBV19 NA NA 14 CASSVGASQETQYF TGTGCCAGTAGTGTGGGGGCGAGCCAGGAGACCCAGTACTTC
TRBJ1-4 TRBV5-4 TRBD1 NA 17 CASSLGGGAVLAEKLFF TGTGCCAGCAGCTTGGGAGGGGGCGCGGTTCTAGCTGAAAAACTGTTTTTT
TRBJ2-2 TRBV24-1 NA NA 15 CATSAWAGEGGELFF TGTGCCACCAGTGCTTGGGCAGGGGAAGGCGGGGAGCTGTTTTTT
TRBJ1-5 TRBV19 NA NA 16 CASSEVQGAFNQPQHF TGTGCCAGTAGTGAGGTACAGGGAGCGTTCAATCAGCCCCAGCATTTT
TRBJ2-7 TRBV2 NA NA 14 CASSEGRYGDEQYF TGTGCCAGCAGTGAGGGGAGGTACGGCGACGAGCAGTACTTC
TRBJ2-1 TRBV27 TRBD2 NA 15 CASSLGLAGYNEQFF TGTGCCAGCAGTTTAGGACTAGCGGGTTACAATGAGCAGTTCTTC
TRBJ2-1 TRBV4-1 NA NA 13 CASSPWTQEMQFF TGCGCCAGCAGCCCATGGACTCAAGAGATGCAGTTCTTC
TRBJ2-2 TRBV4-1 TRBD1 NA 16 CASSEGATLNTGELFF TGCGCCAGCAGCGAGGGGGCCACCCTTAACACCGGGGAGCTGTTTTTT
TRBJ2-1 TRBV5-6 TRBD1 NA 16 CASSLEVLAGGNEQFF TGTGCCAGCAGCTTGGAAGTCCTGGCAGGGGGCAATGAGCAGTTCTTC
TRBJ1-6 TRBV15 TRBD1 NA 17 CATSRAPGTGHNSPLHF TGTGCCACCAGCAGGGCCCCCGGGACAGGGCATAATTCACCCCTCCACTTT
TRBJ1-1 TRBV12-5 TRBD1 NA 13 CASGLTGGTEAFF TGTGCTAGTGGTTTGACAGGGGGGACTGAAGCTTTCTTT
TRBJ2-1 TRBV12-3/TRBV12-4 NA once 13 CASSLVVRAEQFF TGTGCCAGCAGTTTGGTTGTGAGGGCTGAGCAGTTCTTC
TRBJ2-3 TRBV7-9 NA NA 15 CASSFSLQGADTQYF TGTGCCAGCAGCTTTTCCTTACAAGGGGCAGATACGCAGTATTTT
TRBJ1-1 TRBV7-8 NA once 13 CASSLAQNTEAFF TGTGCCAGCAGCTTAGCCCAGAACACTGAAGCTTTCTTT
TRBJ1-6 TRBV2 NA NA 16 CASLEGLRTYNSPLHF TGTGCCAGCTTGGAGGGGTTAAGGACCTATAATTCACCCCTCCACTTT
TRBJ2-3 TRBV4-1 NA NA 16 CASSQDGGRIDYTQYF TGCGCCAGCAGCCAAGATGGGGGGAGGATAGACTATACGCAGTATTTT
TRBJ2-1 TRBV9 NA NA 13 CASSINSGNEQFF TGTGCCAGCAGTATAAACAGCGGCAATGAGCAGTTCTTC
TRBJ2-3 TRBV7-6 NA NA 15 CASSSGWEPGDTQYF TGTGCCAGCAGCTCTGGGTGGGAGCCCGGGGATACGCAGTATTTT
TRBJ1-4 TRBV3-1/TRBV3-2 NA NA 16 CASSRLQRATNEKLFF TGTGCCAGCAGCCGATTACAGCGGGCAACTAATGAAAAACTGTTTTTT